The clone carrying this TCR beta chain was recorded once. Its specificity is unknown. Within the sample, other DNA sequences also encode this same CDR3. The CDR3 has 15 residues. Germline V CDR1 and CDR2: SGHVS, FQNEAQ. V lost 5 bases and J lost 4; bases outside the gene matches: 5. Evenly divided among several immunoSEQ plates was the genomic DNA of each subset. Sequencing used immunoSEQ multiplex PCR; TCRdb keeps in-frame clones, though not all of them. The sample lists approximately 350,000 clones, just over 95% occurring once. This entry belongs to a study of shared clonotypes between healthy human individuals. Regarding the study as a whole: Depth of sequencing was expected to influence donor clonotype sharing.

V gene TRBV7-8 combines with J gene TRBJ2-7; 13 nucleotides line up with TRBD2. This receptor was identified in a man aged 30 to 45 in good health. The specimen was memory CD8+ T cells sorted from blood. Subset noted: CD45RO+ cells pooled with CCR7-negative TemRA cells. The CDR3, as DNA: TGTGCCAGCAGCCCCCGGACTAGCGGGAGTTACGAGCAGTACTTC. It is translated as CASSPRTSGSYEQYF.